This TCR beta chain was identified in a study of blood T cells in healthy people across ages. This clonotype was counted between two and nine times. Its specificity is not known. Germline values: CDR1 SGHVS, CDR2 FQNEAQ. This CDR3 spans 15 amino acids. The V gene lost 7 bases and the J gene lost 1 base, with 16 bases spanning the gap. A second roughly 6 to 12 cycle PCR used barcoded and J-beta primers. A single record per CDR3 protein comes from TCRdb applying MiXCR to the 5' RACE reads. The sample carries 900,000 to 950,000 distinct CDR3 sequences, 25% to 30% recorded once. General study results and limits: It was not possible, with unsorted PBMCs, to conclusively compare naive and antigen-experienced cells. The long-lived group displayed more naive CD4+ cells, plus higher diversity, than the aged donors did.

This sample was shared with a second study, whose subject was T cells of mothers and their children. That paper notes: From each mother came over 9.5 million TCR beta CDR3 reads, and from each child came 3 million to 3.5 million. Thymic selection molds TCR recombination output in a comparable way in related and unrelated pairs.

Sequencing used blood. The rearrangement links TRBV7-8 to TRBJ1-1; the D is unclear. The TCR originated in a woman aged 40 to 49 in good health. The chain's CDR3 is CASTADRAANTEAFF. The CDR3 DNA follows: TGTGCCAGCACCGCTGATCGGGCGGCGAACACTGAAGCTTTCTTT.